In its sample, the clone carrying this T cell receptor (beta chain) was seen once. The data derive from a study of blood T cell repertoires in COVID-19. Study-wide background: T cells, B-cell-depleted T cells, or PBMCs provided the cDNA or gDNA that served as material.

Methods used by the authors: Amplifying reference gene primers gave estimates of nucleated cell counts. Clones were read by immunoSEQ multiplex PCR, and TCRdb kept only the in-frame ones, dropping some. That table is the source of V, J and clone size, and D and trimming were worked out from the DNA. The data hold approximately 200,000 clones, with roughly 80% observed a single time. The V segment lost 0 bases and the J segment 3 bases; nucleotides outside the gene matches: 11. Looked up from germline, CDR1 is MNHEY and CDR2 is SMNVEV (reference sequence). The CDR3 covers 18 residues. The chain joins TRBV27 to TRBJ1-2, with 9 nucleotides matching TRBD1. Sequences were obtained from peripheral blood. This TCR was recovered from a human donor in a cohort sampled during active COVID-19. The CDR3 protein is CASSLSVGQGLLDYGYTF. CDR3 nucleotide sequence: TGTGCCAGCAGTTTATCGGTGGGACAGGGCTTACTCGACTATGGCTACACCTTC.